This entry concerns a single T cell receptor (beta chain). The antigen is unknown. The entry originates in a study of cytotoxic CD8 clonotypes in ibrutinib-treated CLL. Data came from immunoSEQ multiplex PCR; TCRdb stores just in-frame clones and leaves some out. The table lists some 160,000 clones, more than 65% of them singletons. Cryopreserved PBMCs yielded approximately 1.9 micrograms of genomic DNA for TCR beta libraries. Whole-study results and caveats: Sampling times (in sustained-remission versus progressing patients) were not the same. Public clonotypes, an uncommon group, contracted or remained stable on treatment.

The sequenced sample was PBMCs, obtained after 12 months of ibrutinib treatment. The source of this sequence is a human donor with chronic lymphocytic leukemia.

CDR3 DNA sequence: TGTGCCAGTAGCCTACAGATGAACTCCTACAATGAGCAGTTCTTC. Translating it yields CASSLQMNSYNEQFF. The rearrangement joins TRBV19 to TRBJ2-1, with D unresolved. The CDR3 totals 15 residues. V was cut by 6 bases and J by 0 bases, with 12 bases left in between. Germline loops: CDR1 LNHDA, CDR2 SQIVND (reference sequence). Combining the CDR3 with reference TRBV19 and TRBJ2-1 gives the whole variable domain DGGITQSPKYLFRKEGQNVTLSCEQNLNHDAMYWYRQDPGQGLRLIYYSQIVNDFQKGDIAEGYSVSREKKESFPLTVTSAQKNPTAFYLCASSLQMNSYNEQFFGPGTRLTVL.